This T cell receptor beta chain was sequenced in a study of shared clonotypes between healthy human individuals (dated by TCRdb to 2020 to 2021). About the investigation overall: The cohort comprised a couple of women and a few men aged 18 to 49 years. For each donor, CD4 naive and CD4 memory were each given three plates, CD8 naive was given two plates, and CD8 memory was given one plate. To estimate repertoire size and how much clonotypes are shared between individuals, the study performed deep sequencing of blood TCR repertoires from 4 to 6 healthy adults. Different laboratories and diverse techniques were used to prepare libraries and sequence TCR repertoires, to increase sequencing depth and limit assay-specific biases. Each donor's leukapheresis produced roughly between roughly 0.9 and 8.9 billion PBMCs. Broad study findings and their caveats: Rarefaction of sorted-subset datasets indicated incomplete sequencing despite the large sequencing depth. Clonotypes shared by all four sorted-subset donors showed higher generation probabilities than non-shared clonotypes. When several donors were compared, the shared fraction of clonotypes was about 5% for naive CD4, around 3.5% for naive CD8, 2% to 2.5% for memory CD4, and approximately 0.4% for memory CD8. Sampling was restricted to blood, and TCR repertoires in tissue are likely to differ from TCR repertoires in blood. Pairwise subsampling led to the expectation that sequencing depth would affect the degree of clonotype sharing among donors. Larger estimated clonotype richness was generally found for naive subsets than for memory subsets. The genetic and exposure-history diversity represented was limited by the small number of donors.

CD8 naive samples were obtained by positive selection for CCR7 among CD45RO-negative cells, yielding a CD45RA+CCR7+ population from which TemRA cells were excluded. The donors were healthy, HIV-negative adults who had no recently reported acute infections or vaccinations. Every donor was a Caucasian adult living in Nashville, Tennessee, USA. Blood was obtained by leukapheresis, after which PBMCs were separated by Ficoll-Histopaque density gradient centrifugation and cryopreserved in liquid nitrogen vapor phase. Purity and quantity of every magnetically sorted T cell population were checked by analytical flow cytometry. Genomic DNA was isolated from every sorted fraction and measured by UV absorbance on a Nanodrop 2000c. Using the deep immunoSEQ assay, multiplex PCR amplified TCR CDR3 regions from genomic DNA. Extracted genomic DNA from each cell subset was distributed evenly across all wells of several immunoSEQ 96-well plates, and each plate was treated as a replicate. For sorted subsets, around 200 ng genomic DNA, equal to 25,000 to 35,000 T cell genomes, was loaded into each replicate PCR. Purified libraries were quantified with a Qubit 3.0 fluorometer, sized on a Bioanalyzer 2100, and re-quantified with the KAPA Library Quantification kit. Every immunoSEQ 96-well plate was sequenced on a dedicated single-read 150-cycle Illumina NextSeq 550 flow cell. The original pipeline was this. Because only junctional sequences without quality scores were contained in the immunoSEQ output, filtering matching that applied to full-length reads could not be performed. To assign V/J genes and CDR3, sequences were annotated using PyIR, a Python wrapper for IgBLAST v1.9, with IMGT germline references. Reads were removed for weak V/J assignments (E-value above 1e-6), missing CDR3, stop codons, out-of-frame junctions, or ambiguous translated residues. V3J clonotypes were defined by identical inferred V gene, J gene, and CDR3 amino acid sequence. Percentage overlap between repertoires was computed as shared unique clonotypes divided by the size of the smaller repertoire. RTK rarefaction, the Chao1 estimator, and Recon v2.1 estimates of unobserved clonotypes were used to assess repertoire richness. Generation probabilities for all TCRbeta clonotypes obtained by the gDNA method from a few donors were computed using OLGA. The table was pulled from immuneACCESS by TCRdb, which kept in-frame rearrangements only. Such tables lose some clones; where checked, under half of the loss comes from unresolved V genes, and the rest has no known cause. The V and J calls and clone size are taken from that table; D and trimming were inferred from the DNA. Present in this sample are some 2.1 million clones, 93% of which were seen just once. The top ten clones comprise approximately 1.7% of the sample.

This clone has a single count. The antigen it recognizes is unknown. No base quality values were provided; no much bigger clone lies one nucleotide off. There are 12 amino acids in the CDR3, from cysteine to phenylalanine inclusive. Left in the record is the CDR3 DNA by itself, 36 bases read in frame from the first base. At the junction V is shortened by 5 bases and J by 10 bases, with 14 bases in between. In the germline V gene (reference sequence), CDR1 corresponds to SEHNR and CDR2 to FQNEAQ. The sequencing sample was made of naive CD8+ T cells from PBMCs. The cell subset or site label, read with the paper, signifies: CD45RA+CCR7+. This chain is built from TRBV7-9 and TRBJ1-1; no D gene call is confident. The clonotype comes from a young man in good health. Some clones in this sample may be carry-over from other donors' samples. The CDR3: CASSQNMMRAFF. The DNA reads TGTGCCAGCAGCCAAAACATGATGCGAGCTTTCTTT.